This T cell receptor beta chain was sequenced during a study of persistence of HIV-infected CD4 T cells. Findings and limits, study-wide: Antigen-responding cells were enriched for degenerate expanded CDR3beta sequences.

About this clone itself: Antigen specificity is unknown.

Sequencing used immunoSEQ version 4 in survey mode. Assay: immunoSEQ multiplex PCR; the TCRdb copy retains only in-frame clones and omits some. This sample carries 23,000 or so clones, roughly 70% of them seen once, and the ten largest clones take approximately 1.7%. Cells were stimulated with overlapping HIV-1 Gag 15-mer peptides. CD4+ T cells upregulating both CD40 ligand and CD69 were sorted as responding cells. Germline CDR1 and CDR2: SGDLS and YYNGEE. This CDR3 has 14 residues. The germline V and J ends were trimmed by 3 bases and 12 bases, with 16 bases remaining between them. The chain employs TRBV9 and TRBJ1-6, with D possibly being TRBD1 (5 bases). The starting material was CD4+ T cells sorted from PBMCs after roughly 18-hour stimulation, obtained from a patient who received antiretroviral therapy. The sequence derives from an adult man with HIV who was CMV-seropositive. DNA for the CDR3: TGTGCCAGCAGCGCCCAGGGTGGGCATCAACCCCTCCACTTT. It translates to CASSAQGGHQPLHF.